These 25 T cell receptor beta chains were sequenced from one sample in a study of control samples from healthy donors and cancer patients. Sequenced by immunoSEQ multiplex PCR; TCRdb stores in-frame clones only, minus some. Seen here are 100,000 to 150,000 clones, approximately 92% observed once, and the top ten hold around 2.1%. Sequencing was done on a sample of blood. The source is a woman between 45 and 60 years old in good health.

The chain couples TRBV7-8 to TRBJ2-1; no clear D gene. The CDR3 totals 16 residues. The germline V gene encodes CDR1 SGHVS and CDR2 FQNEAQ. V dropped 4 bases and J dropped 0 bases, with 13 bases sitting between them. CDR3 sequence: CASSSAHRSSYNEQFF. CDR3 sequence (DNA): TGTGCCAGCAGCTCAGCCCACAGATCCTCCTACAATGAGCAGTTCTTC.

The V and J genes are TRBV6-6 and TRBJ1-6; D may be TRBD1 (5 bases). Germline lookup yields CDR1 MNHNY and CDR2 SVGAGI (reference sequence). Trimming shortened V by 0 bases and J by 10 bases, and 7 bases separated the two germline ends. The CDR3 spans 13 residues. DNA of the CDR3: TGTGCCAGCAGTTACTCGGGGGTATCACCCCTCCACTTT. Protein sequence: CASSYSGVSPLHF.

The genes are TRBV27 and TRBJ1-6, with D possibly TRBD1 on 6 matching bases. The ends were cut back, 7 bases at V and 5 bases at J, with 24 bases in the middle. The germline gives CDR1 MNHEY, CDR2 SMNVEV (reference sequence). The CDR3 runs 18 residues. The CDR3 spells CASKPLYGKTGDNSPLHF. The DNA for the CDR3 is TGTGCCAGCAAGCCACTTTACGGGAAGACAGGAGATAATTCACCCCTCCACTTT.

The genes are TRBV6-5 and TRBJ1-1, with TRBD1 identical over 7 bases. The CDR3 consists of 16 residues. In germline, CDR1 is MNHEY, CDR2 SVGAGI. The ends lost 0 bases at V and 1 base at J; junction bases unmatched: 5. The CDR3 nucleotides read TGTGCCAGCAGTTACTCGAGGAACAGGGGGAACACTGAAGCTTTCTTT. Amino acids: CASSYSRNRGNTEAFF.

This chain links TRBV6-5 with TRBJ2-7; D perhaps matches TRBD1 (6 bases). V was clipped by 7 bases and J by 2 bases, with 9 bases between them. The germline V gene has CDR1 MNHEY and CDR2 SVGAGI. This CDR3 spans 12 amino acids. The CDR3 DNA follows: TGTGCCAGCACCCGGGACACCTACGAGCAGTACTTC. Amino acids: CASTRDTYEQYF.

The J gene is TRBJ2-5, the V gene TRBV5-5; possible D gene TRBD2, 5 bases. V gave up 1 base and J gave up 9 bases, with 28 bases separating them. The CDR3 covers 18 residues. Germline CDR1 is SGHKS and CDR2 is YYEKEE (reference sequence). DNA for the CDR3: TGTGCCAGCAGCTTGTTGCGGAGCTCCTTGGGTAGCGCCTTTTCCCAGTACTTC. Its protein product is CASSLLRSSLGSAFSQYF.

The chain is built from TRBV19 and TRBJ1-1, with D tentatively TRBD1 (6 bases). The CDR3 consists of 16 residues. V was clipped by 3 bases and J by 6 bases, with 20 bases between them. The germline gives CDR1 LNHDA, CDR2 SQIVND (reference sequence). The CDR3 here is CASSIVFSRGLPEAFF. The CDR3 DNA sequence: TGTGCCAGTAGTATTGTTTTTTCGAGGGGGTTACCTGAAGCTTTCTTT.

The DNA for the CDR3 is TGTGCCACCTCGGGCAGGGGGTCAGACGGGGTCCGCAATCAGCCCCAGCATTTT. Amino acids: CATSGRGSDGVRNQPQHF. The J gene is TRBJ1-5, the V gene TRBV24-1; 7 positions match TRBD1. This CDR3 comprises 18 residues. Germline assignment: CDR1 KGHDR and CDR2 SFDVKD. Trimming cost V 9 bases and J 2 bases; bases outside gene matches: 18.

The chain is built from TRBV18 and TRBJ1-5, with D unclear. This CDR3 has 15 residues. V was trimmed by 3 bases and J by 0 bases, leaving 9 bases between them. The germline V gene has CDR1 KGHSH and CDR2 LQKENI. Here the CDR3 DNA reads TGTGCCAGCTCACCCGGGCAGCATAGCAATCAGCCCCAGCATTTT. Amino acid sequence: CASSPGQHSNQPQHF.

V usage is TRBV30 and J usage is TRBJ1-3; tentatively, D is TRBD1 (6 bases). V lost 1 base and J 0 bases, leaving 13 bases between the germline ends. Looked up from germline, CDR1 is GTSNPN and CDR2 is SVGIG (reference sequence). There are 16 residues in the CDR3. For the CDR3, the DNA is TGTGCCTGGAGTGGGGGGCAGGGTTTCTCTGGAAACACCATATATTTT. This codes for CAWSGGQGFSGNTIYF.

The chain carries TRBV7-9 and TRBJ1-2, with D possibly TRBD1 on 6 matching bases. Between the trimmed V and J ends, which lost 0 bases and 1 base, there was a span of 9 bases. Germline CDR1 is SEHNR and CDR2 is FQNEAQ (reference sequence). This CDR3 contains 15 residues. CDR3 coding DNA: TGTGCCAGCAGCTTAGCAGTCAGGGGTAACTATGGCTACACCTTC. This sequence encodes CASSLAVRGNYGYTF.

The count of this clone is one. The chain recombines TRBV5-1 with TRBJ1-1, with unresolved D. Germline V CDR1 and CDR2: SGHRS, YFSETQ. V lost 0 bases to trimming and J lost 1 base, with 4 bases between them. The CDR3 has 13 residues. CDR3: CASSLARNTEAFF. The CDR3, as DNA: TGCGCCAGCAGCTTGGCCAGGAACACTGAAGCTTTCTTT.

The chain uses TRBV19 and TRBJ1-5; 8 bases align to TRBD1. From germline, CDR1 is LNHDA and CDR2 SQIVND (reference sequence). CDR3 length: 13 residues. CDR3 sequence (DNA): TGTGCTGGAGGACAGGGACTAAATCAGCCCCAGCATTTT. Protein sequence: CAGGQGLNQPQHF.

The gene calls are TRBV6-4 and TRBJ2-1, with 10 bases aligning to TRBD2. The CDR3 covers 15 residues. Germline lookup yields CDR1 MRHNA and CDR2 SNTAGT. After removal of 4 bases from V and 1 base from J, the junction contained 1 base not matched to a gene. The CDR3 nucleotides are TGTGCCAGCAGTGTAGCGGGAGGTTCCTACAATGAGCAGTTCTTC. Translated, it gives CASSVAGGSYNEQFF.

In its sample, this clone was seen a few times. The chain has TRBV21-1 and TRBJ1-5. TRBV21-1 is flagged as a pseudogene. The CDR3 loop spans 13 amino acids. The CDR3 DNA reads as TGTGCCAGCAGTAAAAGAGGGTTACAGCCCCAGCATTTT. It is translated as CASSKRGLQPQHF.

The chain uses TRBV6-4 and TRBJ1-4; D perhaps matches TRBD1 (6 bases). CDR3 length: 15 residues. V lost 4 bases, J lost 3 bases, and 12 bases lay in between. Looked up from germline, CDR1 is MRHNA and CDR2 is SNTAGT. CDR3: CASSVSAGANEKLFF. The CDR3 DNA reads TGTGCCAGCAGTGTTTCGGCAGGGGCTAATGAAAAACTGTTTTTT.

This clone showed up just once. The chain links TRBV19 to TRBJ1-2; 9 nucleotides match TRBD1. Looked up from germline, CDR1 is LNHDA and CDR2 is SQIVND (reference sequence). The junction had 9 bases not matched to a gene; V was cut back by 7 bases and J by 6 bases. The CDR3 covers 14 residues. The CDR3 loop reads CASNSGQGIDGYTF. The CDR3 bases are TGTGCCAGTAACTCCGGACAGGGGATAGATGGCTACACCTTC.

This rearrangement joins TRBV28 to TRBJ1-2, with 9 bases lining up with TRBD1. CDR1 and CDR2 from the germline V gene are MDHEN and SYDVKM. The CDR3 sequence is 14 residues long. J gave up 5 bases and V 5 bases, and 6 bases lay outside the gene matches. The CDR3 loop reads CASSNQGQGYGYTF. The CDR3, as DNA: TGTGCCAGCAGTAACCAAGGACAGGGGTATGGCTACACCTTC.

Ten or more counts support this clone. This chain uses TRBV5-1 with TRBJ1-5; the match to TRBD1 covers 8 bases. V lost 1 base and J lost 2; bases outside the gene matches: 5. Germline loops: CDR1 SGHRS, CDR2 YFSETQ. CDR3 length: 16 residues. The CDR3 protein is CASSLTPTGGNQPQHF. CDR3 in DNA: TGCGCCAGCAGCTTGACCCCGACAGGGGGCAATCAGCCCCAGCATTTT. Supplemented by reference TRBV5-1 and TRBJ1-5, the full variable domain reads KAGVTQTPRYLIKTRGQQVTLSCSPISGHRSVSWYQQTPGQGLQFLFEYFSETQRNKGNFPGRFSGRQFSNSRSEMNVSTLELGDSALYLCASSLTPTGGNQPQHFGDGTRLSIL.

The V gene is TRBV6-1, the J gene TRBJ1-2; D gene unclear. V lost 1 base and J lost 4, with 10 bases in between. The CDR3 runs to 14 residues. Germline loops: CDR1 MNHNS, CDR2 SASEGT. CDR3 in amino acids: CASSEERFGYGYTF. CDR3 nucleotides: TGTGCCAGCAGTGAAGAACGGTTTGGCTATGGCTACACCTTC.

This clone has a single count. The J gene is TRBJ1-4, the V gene TRBV5-1; D gene unclear. With 5 bases removed from V and 4 bases from J, the gap between germline ends came to 9 bases. The CDR3 is 13 amino acids. Per germline, CDR1 SGHRS and CDR2 YFSETQ. CDR3 in amino acids: CASRKGNNEKLFF. The CDR3 DNA is TGCGCCAGCAGAAAAGGGAATAATGAAAAACTGTTTTTT.

This chain uses TRBV5-1 with TRBJ1-2, with 9 bases lining up with TRBD1. Germline loops: CDR1 SGHRS, CDR2 YFSETQ. The CDR3 sequence is 16 residues long. Germline trimming cut 0 bases from V and 7 bases from J; bases unmatched to any gene: 10. In nucleotides, the CDR3 is TGCGCCAGCAGCTTGGGTCCCGGACAGGGGACTACTGGCTACACCTTC. Translated, it gives CASSLGPGQGTTGYTF.

The rearrangement uses TRBV18 and TRBJ1-1; D perhaps matches TRBD1 (5 bases). Germline V gives CDR1 KGHSH, CDR2 LQKENI. The CDR3 loop spans 14 amino acids. V lost 3 bases and J 3 bases, leaving 11 bases between the germline ends. The CDR3 region has the DNA TGTGCCAGCTCACCGGGGGTATCCTACACTGAAGCTTTCTTT. Translation: CASSPGVSYTEAFF.

The chain recombines TRBV5-4 with TRBJ2-1; D may be TRBD2 (5 bases). Trimming shortened V by 4 bases and J by 6 bases, and 11 bases separated the two germline ends. Germline V gives CDR1 SGHNT, CDR2 YYREEE (reference sequence). CDR3 size: 13 residues. The CDR3 region has the DNA TGTGCCAGCAGCCCACCACGGGGCAATGAGCAGTTCTTC. As protein: CASSPPRGNEQFF.

The V call is TRBV10-3, the J call TRBJ1-2; D uncertain. CDR3 size: 14 residues. With 3 bases removed from V and 8 bases from J, the gap between germline ends came to 16 bases. Per germline, CDR1 ENHRY and CDR2 SYGVKD. CDR3 sequence reads: CAISEAGRRKGYTF. Written as DNA, the CDR3 is TGTGCCATCAGTGAAGCGGGGAGGCGTAAGGGCTACACCTTC.